This TCR beta chain stems from a study of TIL therapy for anti-PD-1-resistant metastatic lung cancer. Time point in this sample: pre-treatment sample, taken before nivolumab and TIL therapy. Sequencing used immunoSEQ v3. The assay was immunoSEQ multiplex PCR, and TCRdb's table has in-frame clones only and misses some. The sample shows about 52,000 clones, 79% of them seen only once. This sequence was found in a woman aged 30 to 85 with non-small cell lung cancer. Sequenced material: blood, taken at baseline.

CDR3 nucleotide sequence: TGTGCCAGTAGTCCCTCTACCGGGACAGGGGGCAGCTACGAGCAGTACTTC. Amino acids: CASSPSTGTGGSYEQYF. The chain has TRBV19 and TRBJ2-7; 12 nucleotides align to TRBD1. With 5 bases clipped from V and 3 bases from J, the junction kept 11 bases outside the gene matches. Germline V gene sequence: CDR1 LNHDA, CDR2 SQIVND (reference sequence). This CDR3 spans 17 amino acids.